The table lists the clone carrying this TCR beta chain with a few counts. Its antigen is currently unknown. The entry originates in a study of identical twins. Germline-derived CDR1 and CDR2 are SQVTM and ANQGSEA. After removal of 5 bases from V and 0 bases from J, the junction contained 4 bases not matched to a gene. This CDR3 contains 14 residues. Notes on the study in general: Zero-insertion analyses were open to partial confounding by invariant MAIT and iNKT cells. Within cord blood, abundant beta clonotypes carried fewer insertions, but memory repertoires showed no such trend.

A single record per CDR3 protein comes from TCRdb applying MiXCR to the 5' RACE reads. The profile shows around 250,000 distinct CDR3 sequences, 10% to 15% of them singletons. Another study also made use of these data, one on yellow fever vaccine responses in identical twins.

The specimen sequenced was memory (CD45RO+) T cells sorted from blood. The receptor was isolated from a woman in her late teens or twenties in good health. The chain links TRBV29-1 to TRBJ2-7; TRBD2 aligns across 10 bases. The CDR3 region has the DNA TGCAGCGTTCGACGGACTAGCGGCTCCTACGAGCAGTACTTC. Residues: CSVRRTSGSYEQYF.